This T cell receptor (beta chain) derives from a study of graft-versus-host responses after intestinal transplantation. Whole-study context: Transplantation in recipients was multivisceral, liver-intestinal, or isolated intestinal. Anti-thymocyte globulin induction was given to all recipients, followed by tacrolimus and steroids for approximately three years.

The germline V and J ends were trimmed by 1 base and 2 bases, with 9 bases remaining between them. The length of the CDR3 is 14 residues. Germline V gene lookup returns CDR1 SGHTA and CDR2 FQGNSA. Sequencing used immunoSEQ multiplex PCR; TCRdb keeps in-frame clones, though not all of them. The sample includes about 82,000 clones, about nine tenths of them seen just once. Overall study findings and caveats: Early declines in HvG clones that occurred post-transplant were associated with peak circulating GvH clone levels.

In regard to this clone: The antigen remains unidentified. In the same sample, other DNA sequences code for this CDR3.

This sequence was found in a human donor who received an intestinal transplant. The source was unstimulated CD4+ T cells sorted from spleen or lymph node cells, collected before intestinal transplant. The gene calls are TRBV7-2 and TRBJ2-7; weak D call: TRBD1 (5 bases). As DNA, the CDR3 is TGTGCCAGCAGCTTAGGGGCAGGGCCCTACGAGCAGTACTTC. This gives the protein CASSLGAGPYEQYF.